The present T cell receptor (beta chain) was sequenced within a study of response to subunit inactivated influenza vaccine. Overall study findings and caveats: The authors suggested that few new T cells are recruited per seasonal influenza vaccination.

CDR3 length equals 12 residues. The J segment lost 9 bases and the V segment lost 5 bases, leaving 6 bases of the junction unmatched. MiXCR was run by TCRdb on the RT-PCR reads, yielding one entry per CDR3 protein. The table lists 450,000 to 600,000 distinct CDR3 sequences, approximately 16% of them singletons. As for this clonotype: Its cognate antigen is unknown.

The genes are TRBV12-3 or TRBV12-4 and TRBJ1-1; TRBD1 matches 7 bases. The source of this sequence is a man between 50 and 75 years old who received an inactivated influenza vaccine. Sample: CD4+ T cells sorted from PBMCs, taken less than 30 months after vaccination. The CDR3 sequence is CASSEGQTKAFF. CDR3 in DNA: TGTGCCAGCAGTGAGGGACAGACAAAAGCTTTCTTT.